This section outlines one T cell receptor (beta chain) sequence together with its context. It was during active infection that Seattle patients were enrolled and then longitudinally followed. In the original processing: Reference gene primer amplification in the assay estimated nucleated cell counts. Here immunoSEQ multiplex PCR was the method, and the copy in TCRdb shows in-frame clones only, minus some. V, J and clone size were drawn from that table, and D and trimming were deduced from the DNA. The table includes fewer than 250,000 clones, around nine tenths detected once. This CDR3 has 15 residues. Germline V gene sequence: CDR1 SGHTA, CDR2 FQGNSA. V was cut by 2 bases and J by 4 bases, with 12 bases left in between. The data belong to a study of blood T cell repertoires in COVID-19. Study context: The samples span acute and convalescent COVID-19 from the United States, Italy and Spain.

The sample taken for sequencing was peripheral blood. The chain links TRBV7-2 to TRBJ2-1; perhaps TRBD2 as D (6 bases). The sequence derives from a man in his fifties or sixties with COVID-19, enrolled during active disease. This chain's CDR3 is CASSLFSGAYNEQFF. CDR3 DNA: TGTGCCAGCAGCTTATTTTCGGGAGCTTACAATGAGCAGTTCTTC.